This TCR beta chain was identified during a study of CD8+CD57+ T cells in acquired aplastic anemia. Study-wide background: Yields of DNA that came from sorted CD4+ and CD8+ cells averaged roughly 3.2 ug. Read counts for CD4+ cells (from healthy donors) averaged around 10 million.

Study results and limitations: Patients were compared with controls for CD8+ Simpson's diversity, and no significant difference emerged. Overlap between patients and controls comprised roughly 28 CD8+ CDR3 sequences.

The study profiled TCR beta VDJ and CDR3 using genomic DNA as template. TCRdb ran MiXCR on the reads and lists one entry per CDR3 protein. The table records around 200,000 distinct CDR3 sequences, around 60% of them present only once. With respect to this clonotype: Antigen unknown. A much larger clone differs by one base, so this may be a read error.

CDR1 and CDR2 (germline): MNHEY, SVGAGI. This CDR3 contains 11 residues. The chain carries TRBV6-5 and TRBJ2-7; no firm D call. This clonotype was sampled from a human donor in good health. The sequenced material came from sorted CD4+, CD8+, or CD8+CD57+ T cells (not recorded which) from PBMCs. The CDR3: CARSLLDEQYF. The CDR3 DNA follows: TGTGCCCGCAGTTTATTAGACGAGCAGTACTTC.